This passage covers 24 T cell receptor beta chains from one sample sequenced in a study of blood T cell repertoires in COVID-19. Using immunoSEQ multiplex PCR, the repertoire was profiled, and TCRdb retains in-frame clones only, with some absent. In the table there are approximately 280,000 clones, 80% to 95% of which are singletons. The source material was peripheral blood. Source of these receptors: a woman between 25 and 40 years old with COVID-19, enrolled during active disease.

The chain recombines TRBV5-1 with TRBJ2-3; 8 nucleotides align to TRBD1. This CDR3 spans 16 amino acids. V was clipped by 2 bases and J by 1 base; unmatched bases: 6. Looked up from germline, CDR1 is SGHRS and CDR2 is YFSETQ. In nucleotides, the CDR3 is TGCGCCAGCAGCTTCCCGGACAGGGTAGGCACAGATACGCAGTATTTT. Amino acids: CASSFPDRVGTDTQYF.

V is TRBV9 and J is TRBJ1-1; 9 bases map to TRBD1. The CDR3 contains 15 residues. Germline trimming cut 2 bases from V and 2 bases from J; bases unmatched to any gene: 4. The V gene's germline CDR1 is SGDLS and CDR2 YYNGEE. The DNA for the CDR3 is TGTGCCAGCAGCGTGACACAGGGGGCTAACACTGAAGCTTTCTTT. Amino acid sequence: CASSVTQGANTEAFF.

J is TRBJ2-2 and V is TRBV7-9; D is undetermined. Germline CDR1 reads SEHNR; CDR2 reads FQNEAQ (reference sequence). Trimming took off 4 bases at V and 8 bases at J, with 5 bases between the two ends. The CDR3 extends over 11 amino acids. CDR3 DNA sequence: TGTGCCAGCAGCTCACAGGGGGAGCTGTTTTTT. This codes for CASSSQGELFF.

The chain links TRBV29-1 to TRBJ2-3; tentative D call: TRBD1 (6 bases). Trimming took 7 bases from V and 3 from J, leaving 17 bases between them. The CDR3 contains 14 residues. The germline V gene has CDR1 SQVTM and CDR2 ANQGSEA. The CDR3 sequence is CSAATGWSTDTQYF. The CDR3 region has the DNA TGCAGCGCTGCGACAGGTTGGTCAACAGATACGCAGTATTTT.

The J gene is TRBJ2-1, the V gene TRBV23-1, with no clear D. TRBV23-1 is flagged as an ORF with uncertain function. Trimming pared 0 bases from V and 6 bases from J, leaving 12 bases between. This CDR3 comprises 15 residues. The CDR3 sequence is CASSQSGSFLNEQFF. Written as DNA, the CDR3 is TGCGCCAGCAGTCAATCGGGCAGCTTTCTCAATGAGCAGTTCTTC.

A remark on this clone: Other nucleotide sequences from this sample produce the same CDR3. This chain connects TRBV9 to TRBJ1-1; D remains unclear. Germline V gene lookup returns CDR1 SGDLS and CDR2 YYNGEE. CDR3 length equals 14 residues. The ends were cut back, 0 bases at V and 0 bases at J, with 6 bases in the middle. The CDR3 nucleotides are TGTGCCAGCAGCGTAGGCAGGTTGAACACTGAAGCTTTCTTT. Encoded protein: CASSVGRLNTEAFF.

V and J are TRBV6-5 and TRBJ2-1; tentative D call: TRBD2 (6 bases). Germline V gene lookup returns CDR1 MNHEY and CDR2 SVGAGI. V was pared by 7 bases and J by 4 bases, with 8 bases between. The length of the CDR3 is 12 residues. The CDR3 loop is CASKAGYNEQFF. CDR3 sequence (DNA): TGTGCCAGCAAGGCGGGATACAATGAGCAGTTCTTC.

The CDR3 nucleotides read TGTGCCAGCAGCCCCTGGGGCGGGAGGGCCGGAGATACGCAGTATTTT. Protein sequence: CASSPWGGRAGDTQYF. J is TRBJ2-3 and V is TRBV5-4; TRBD2 matches at 9 bases. Germline V gene sequence: CDR1 SGHNT, CDR2 YYREEE (reference sequence). The junction had 11 bases not matched to a gene; V was cut back by 4 bases and J by 5 bases. CDR3 length: 16 residues. Together with reference TRBV5-4 and TRBJ2-3, the CDR3 gives the full variable domain: ETGVTQSPTHLIKTRGQQVTLRCSSQSGHNTVSWYQQALGQGPQFIFQYYREEENGRGNFPPRFSGLQFPNYSSELNVNALELDDSALYLCASSPWGGRAGDTQYFGPGTRLTVL.

This chain's CDR3 is CASSLVAGEAFF. Written as DNA, the CDR3 is TGTGCCAGCAGTTTGGTAGCGGGTGAAGCTTTCTTT. The chain recombines TRBV27 with TRBJ1-1; D is unresolved. Trimming shortened V by 3 bases and J by 7 bases, and 9 bases separated the two germline ends. The CDR3 sequence is 12 residues long. Germline loops: CDR1 MNHEY, CDR2 SMNVEV (reference sequence).

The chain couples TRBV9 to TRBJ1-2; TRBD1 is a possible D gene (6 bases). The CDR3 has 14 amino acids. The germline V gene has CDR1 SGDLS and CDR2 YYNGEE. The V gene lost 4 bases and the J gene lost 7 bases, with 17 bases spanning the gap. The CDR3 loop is CASSLKTGQSGYTF. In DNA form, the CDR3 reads TGTGCCAGCAGCCTTAAGACAGGACAATCTGGCTACACCTTC.

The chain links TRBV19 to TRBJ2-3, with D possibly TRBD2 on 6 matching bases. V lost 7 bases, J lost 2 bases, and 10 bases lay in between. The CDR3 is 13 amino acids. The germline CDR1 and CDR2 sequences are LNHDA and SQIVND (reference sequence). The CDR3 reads CASTSDYTDTQYF. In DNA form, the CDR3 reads TGTGCCAGTACCTCGGACTACACAGATACGCAGTATTTT.

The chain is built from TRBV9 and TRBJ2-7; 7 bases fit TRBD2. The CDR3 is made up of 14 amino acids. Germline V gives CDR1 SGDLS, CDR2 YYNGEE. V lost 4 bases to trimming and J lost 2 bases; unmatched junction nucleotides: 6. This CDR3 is CASSYRLAAYEQYF. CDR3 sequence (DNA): TGTGCCAGCAGCTACCGACTAGCAGCCTACGAGCAGTACTTC.

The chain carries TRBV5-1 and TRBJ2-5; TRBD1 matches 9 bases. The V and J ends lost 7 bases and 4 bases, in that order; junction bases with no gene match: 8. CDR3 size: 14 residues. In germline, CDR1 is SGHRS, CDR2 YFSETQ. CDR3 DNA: TGCGCCAGCCGACCGGGACAGGGTTTAGAGACCCAGTACTTC. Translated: CASRPGQGLETQYF.

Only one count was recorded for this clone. The CDR3 nucleotides are TGTGCCAGCAGCTTAGATCGGGGGGCGCTGGAATCACCCCTCCACTTT. Translated, it gives CASSLDRGALESPLHF. The J gene is TRBJ1-6, the V gene TRBV7-8; TRBD1 is a possible D gene (6 bases). The CDR3 is made up of 16 amino acids. V was pared by 1 base and J by 10 bases, with 17 bases between. The germline gives CDR1 SGHVS, CDR2 FQNEAQ.

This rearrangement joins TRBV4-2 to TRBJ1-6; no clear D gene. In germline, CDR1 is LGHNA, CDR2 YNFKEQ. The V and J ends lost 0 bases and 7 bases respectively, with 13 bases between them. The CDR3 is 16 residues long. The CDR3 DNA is TGTGCCAGCAGCCAAGATGTCCGGGTGAGGAATTCACCCCTCCACTTT. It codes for CASSQDVRVRNSPLHF.

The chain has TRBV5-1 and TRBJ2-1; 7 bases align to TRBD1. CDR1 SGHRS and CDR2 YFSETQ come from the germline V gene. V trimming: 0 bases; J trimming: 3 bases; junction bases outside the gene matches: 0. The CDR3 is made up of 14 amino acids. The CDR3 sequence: CASSLGDSYNEQFF. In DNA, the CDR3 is TGCGCCAGCAGCTTGGGGGACAGCTACAATGAGCAGTTCTTC. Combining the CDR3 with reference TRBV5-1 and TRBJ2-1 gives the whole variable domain KAGVTQTPRYLIKTRGQQVTLSCSPISGHRSVSWYQQTPGQGLQFLFEYFSETQRNKGNFPGRFSGRQFSNSRSEMNVSTLELGDSALYLCASSLGDSYNEQFFGPGTRLTVL.

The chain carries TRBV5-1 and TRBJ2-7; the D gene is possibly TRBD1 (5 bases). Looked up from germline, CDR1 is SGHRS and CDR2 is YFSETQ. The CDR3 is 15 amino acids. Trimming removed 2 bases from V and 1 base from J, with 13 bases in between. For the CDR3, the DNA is TGCGCCAGCAGCTTTACAGGCTTACATTCCTACGAGCAGTACTTC. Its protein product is CASSFTGLHSYEQYF.

The CDR3 DNA reads TGTGCCAGCTCACCAGAGGGTGACATTCAGTACTTC. Amino acid sequence: CASSPEGDIQYF. The chain employs TRBV18 and TRBJ2-4; possibly TRBD2 for D (5 bases). Germline V gene data show CDR1 as KGHSH and CDR2 as LQKENI. There are 12 residues in the CDR3. The V end was cut by 2 bases, the J end by 8 bases, with 7 bases between.

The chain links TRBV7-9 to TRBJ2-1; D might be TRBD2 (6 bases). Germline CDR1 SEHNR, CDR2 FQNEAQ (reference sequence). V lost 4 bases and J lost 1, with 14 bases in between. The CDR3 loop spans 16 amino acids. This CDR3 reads CASSSNARDSYNEQFF. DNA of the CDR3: TGTGCCAGCAGCTCAAATGCGCGGGATTCCTACAATGAGCAGTTCTTC.

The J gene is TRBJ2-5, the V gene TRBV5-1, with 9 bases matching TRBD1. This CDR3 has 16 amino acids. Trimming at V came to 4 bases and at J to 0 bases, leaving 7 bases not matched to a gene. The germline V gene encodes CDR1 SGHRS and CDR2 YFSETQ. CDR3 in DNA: TGCGCCAGCAGCCTTCGACAGGGGGTATACCAAGAGACCCAGTACTTC. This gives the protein CASSLRQGVYQETQYF.

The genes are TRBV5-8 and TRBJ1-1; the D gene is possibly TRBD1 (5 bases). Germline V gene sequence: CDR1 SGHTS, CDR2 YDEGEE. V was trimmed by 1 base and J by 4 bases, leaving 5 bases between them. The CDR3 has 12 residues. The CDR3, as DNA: TGTGCCAGCAGCTTGACAGGCACTGAAGCTTTCTTT. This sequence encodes CASSLTGTEAFF. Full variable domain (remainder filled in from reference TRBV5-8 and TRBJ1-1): EAGVTQSPTHLIKTRGQQATLRCSPISGHTSVYWYQQALGLGLQFLLWYDEGEERNRGNFPPRFSGRQFPNYSSELNVNALELEDSALYLCASSLTGTEAFFGQGTRLTVV.

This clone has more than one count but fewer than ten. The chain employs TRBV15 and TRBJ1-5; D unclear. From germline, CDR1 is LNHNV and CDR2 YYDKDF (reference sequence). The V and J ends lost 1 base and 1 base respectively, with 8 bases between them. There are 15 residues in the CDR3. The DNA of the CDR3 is TGTGCCACCAGCAGAGCGTACAGAAGCAATCAGCCCCAGCATTTT. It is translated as CATSRAYRSNQPQHF.

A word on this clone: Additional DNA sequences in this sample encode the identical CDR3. Here the CDR3 DNA reads TGTGCCAGCAGTGATGGGGGTTCGGGGGGTCCTTTCGATGGGGCTGAGCAGTTCTTC. Residues: CASSDGGSGGPFDGAEQFF. This chain joins TRBV6-1 and TRBJ2-1; 7 positions agree with TRBD2. J lost 9 bases, V lost 3 bases, and 23 bases had no gene match. Germline loops: CDR1 MNHNS, CDR2 SASEGT. This CDR3 contains 19 residues.

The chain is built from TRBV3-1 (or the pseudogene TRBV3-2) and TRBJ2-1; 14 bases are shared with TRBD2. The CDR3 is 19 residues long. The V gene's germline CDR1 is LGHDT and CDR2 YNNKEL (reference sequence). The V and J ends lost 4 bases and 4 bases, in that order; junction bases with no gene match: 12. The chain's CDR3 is CASSPGLAGGPSPYNEQFF. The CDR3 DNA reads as TGTGCCAGCAGCCCAGGACTAGCGGGAGGCCCGTCCCCATACAATGAGCAGTTCTTC.